This T cell receptor (beta chain) was identified during a study of T-cell memory formation after mild COVID-19. TCRdb reanalysed the 5' RACE reads using MiXCR and keeps one entry per CDR3 protein. The sample includes around 200,000 distinct CDR3 sequences, less than 20% of them seen just once. Trimming removed 4 bases from V and 5 bases from J, with 17 bases in between. Germline values: CDR1 SGHTA, CDR2 FQGNSA. This CDR3 contains 15 residues. V gene TRBV7-2 combines with J gene TRBJ1-2; D gene unclear. This TCR was recovered from a man between 18 and 35 years old who had mild COVID-19 (a few samples of this study predate the infection). Cell type and time point are not known. Sequences were obtained from PBMCs or a T cell subset sorted from them (not recorded which). CDR3 sequence: CASSSNSGIYYGYTF. The CDR3 region has the DNA TGTGCCAGCAGCTCCAACTCCGGGATTTATTATGGCTACACCTTC.